Listed here are 10 T cell receptor beta chains from one sample, sequenced in a study of shared clonotypes between healthy human individuals. Naive-designated CD8 cells lacked CD45RO, were positively enriched for CCR7, and omitted terminally differentiated effector memory CD45RA+ cells. The table came from immunoSEQ multiplex PCR; TCRdb's copy has only in-frame clones and leaves some out. Here the sample spans about 580,000 clones, 98% being singletons. The sequenced material came from naive CD8+ T cells sorted from blood. The receptors were sampled from a man aged 30 to 45 in good health.

This chain joins TRBV30 and TRBJ2-7; 7 bases fit TRBD1. V lost 2 bases, J lost 2 bases, and 6 bases stayed unmatched. CDR3 length: 14 amino acids. Germline assignment: CDR1 GTSNPN and CDR2 SVGIG (reference sequence). Here the CDR3 reads CAWSSAGGPYEQYF. In nucleotides, the CDR3 is TGTGCCTGGAGTTCAGCAGGGGGTCCCTACGAGCAGTACTTC.

The chain uses TRBV5-4 and TRBJ2-7; D perhaps matches TRBD2 (6 bases). Trimming stripped 2 bases from V and 7 bases from J, with 16 bases between. CDR1 and CDR2 (germline): SGHNT, YYREEE (reference sequence). CDR3 length equals 14 residues. The CDR3 protein is CASSLSGVRDEQYF. The CDR3 nucleotides are TGTGCCAGCAGCTTATCGGGAGTCCGGGATGAGCAGTACTTC. Complete variable domain (other parts from reference TRBV5-4 and TRBJ2-7): ETGVTQSPTHLIKTRGQQVTLRCSSQSGHNTVSWYQQALGQGPQFIFQYYREEENGRGNFPPRFSGLQFPNYSSELNVNALELDDSALYLCASSLSGVRDEQYFGPGTRLTVT.

Details on this clone: The sample has other DNA sequences that encode this CDR3 too. The chain links TRBV6-1 to TRBJ2-7; D gene ambiguous. The CDR3 loop spans 11 amino acids. Germline assignment: CDR1 MNHNS and CDR2 SASEGT. With 3 bases removed from V and 5 bases from J, the gap between germline ends came to 5 bases. CDR3 sequence reads: CASSEWDEQYF. Here the CDR3 DNA reads TGTGCCAGCAGTGAGTGGGACGAGCAGTACTTC.

V is TRBV6-6 and J is TRBJ2-2, with 7 bases that match TRBD2. This CDR3 is 15 amino acids long. Germline assignment: CDR1 MNHNY and CDR2 SVGAGI (reference sequence). After removal of 6 bases from V and 5 bases from J, the junction contained 9 bases not matched to a gene. The CDR3, as DNA: TGTGCCAGCAGCGTCAGTCCGGGGGGAACCGGGGAGCTGTTTTTT. This translates into CASSVSPGGTGELFF.

This sequence joins TRBV10-3 and TRBJ2-7; 8 nucleotides match TRBD2. The CDR3 is made up of 14 amino acids. Losses at the gene ends were 1 base for V and 3 bases for J; bases not matched to a gene: 2. The germline V gene has CDR1 ENHRY and CDR2 SYGVKD. The CDR3 is CAISELAGNYEQYF. CDR3 DNA sequence: TGTGCCATCAGTGAGTTAGCGGGAAACTACGAGCAGTACTTC.

The chain carries TRBV18 and TRBJ1-5, with D tentatively TRBD1 (5 bases). Germline V gene data show CDR1 as KGHSH and CDR2 as LQKENI. CDR3 size: 15 residues. The V end was cut by 3 bases, the J end by 3 bases, with 12 bases between. The CDR3 coding sequence is TGTGCCAGCTCACCCCTGGCAGGGTCCAATCAGCCCCAGCATTTT. Translating gives CASSPLAGSNQPQHF.

The rearrangement uses TRBV11-3 and TRBJ2-7; TRBD1 might be the D (6 bases). Germline CDR1 is SGHNT and CDR2 is YENEEA. Trimming took off 2 bases at V and 2 bases at J, with 13 bases between the two ends. The CDR3 has 15 residues. The CDR3 DNA follows: TGTGCCAGCAGCTTATTCCCGACAGGTACCTACGAGCAGTACTTC. It specifies CASSLFPTGTYEQYF.

The chain is built from TRBV21-1 and TRBJ1-5. TRBV21-1 is a pseudogene locus. This CDR3 region has 16 residues. The CDR3 coding sequence is TGTGCCAGCAGCAACCGGGACCTCGGCGGGAATCAGCCCCAGCATTTT. The encoded protein is CASSNRDLGGNQPQHF.

This clone showed up just once. The gene calls are TRBV6-5 and TRBJ2-1; 11 bases fit TRBD2. CDR1 MNHEY and CDR2 SVGAGI come from the germline V gene. The V segment lost 4 bases and the J segment 8 bases; nucleotides outside the gene matches: 7. This CDR3 region has 15 residues. The CDR3 DNA sequence: TGTGCCAGCAGTTTACTAGCGGGAGCCTTCGATGAGCAGTTCTTC. This encodes CASSLLAGAFDEQFF.

The chain joins TRBV4-3 to TRBJ2-5, with 9 bases matching TRBD2. Germline V CDR1 and CDR2: LGHNA, YSLEER. The V gene end was trimmed by 0 bases and the J gene end by 5 bases; junction bases not matched to a gene: 10. The CDR3 spans 17 residues. CDR3 protein: CASSQEAGGLPGETQYF. The CDR3 nucleotides read TGCGCCAGCAGCCAAGAAGCGGGAGGATTGCCGGGGGAGACCCAGTACTTC.